These 31 T cell receptor beta chains originate from one sample sequenced in a study of a mutant IDH1 vaccine in newly diagnosed glioma. Antigen specificity for these receptors is unknown. Measured with immunoSEQ multiplex PCR; TCRdb has only the in-frame clones, and not every one. Among tens of thousands of clones listed, over 80% were seen once. The time point: week 23, last vaccination. Every vaccine dose comprised 300 ug of mutant IDH1 20-mer peptide plus topical imiquimod. The sequenced sample was PBMCs, obtained from a glioma patient whose treatment included an IDH1 peptide vaccine. The receptors come from a man aged 40-55 years with glioma.

The V gene is TRBV7-9, the J gene TRBJ1-1, with D uncertain. The CDR3 length is 11 residues. Trimming cost V 5 bases and J 7 bases, with 8 bases left between them. Germline V CDR1 and CDR2: SEHNR, FQNEAQ (reference sequence). The CDR3 nucleotides read TGTGCCAGCAGCCGAGCGAATGAAGCTTTCTTT. This codes for CASSRANEAFF.

DNA of the CDR3: TGTGCCAGCAGTTACGAACTAGCGGGCTCCTACGAGCAGTACTTC. Encoded protein: CASSYELAGSYEQYF. The chain carries TRBV6-5 and TRBJ2-7; 9 bases map to TRBD2. The V gene's germline CDR1 is MNHEY and CDR2 SVGAGI. Unmatched junction bases numbered 2, after V lost 2 bases and J lost 0 bases. The CDR3 contains 15 residues.

This clone was counted a single time. The chain links TRBV28 to TRBJ2-7; possible D gene TRBD1, 6 bases. Germline values: CDR1 MDHEN, CDR2 SYDVKM. This CDR3 has 15 residues. Trimming left V 7 bases short and J 3 bases short, with 19 bases between. Here the CDR3 reads CASTPQTGLIYEQYF. DNA for the CDR3: TGTGCCAGCACCCCCCAAACAGGGCTCATCTACGAGCAGTACTTC.

The chain has TRBV4-3 and TRBJ2-7, with D perhaps matching TRBD2 (5 bases). V lost 0 bases, J lost 2 bases, and 11 bases lay in between. From germline, CDR1 is LGHNA and CDR2 YSLEER. The CDR3 loop spans 15 amino acids. The CDR3 DNA follows: TGCGCCAGCAGCCAAGATCCCCGGGATGCCTACGAGCAGTACTTC. This encodes CASSQDPRDAYEQYF.

This chain connects TRBV29-1 to TRBJ1-2; 7 bases align to TRBD1. Looked up from germline, CDR1 is SQVTM and CDR2 is ANQGSEA. The V and J ends lost 4 bases and 3 bases, in that order; junction bases with no gene match: 5. This CDR3 has 13 amino acids. The CDR3 sequence: CSVVAGGDYGYTF. The CDR3 DNA reads as TGCAGCGTTGTAGCAGGGGGTGACTATGGCTACACCTTC. The full variable domain, its missing parts supplied by reference TRBV29-1 and TRBJ1-2, is SAVISQKPSRDICQRGTSLTIQCQVDSQVTMMFWYRQQPGQSLTLIATANQGSEATYESGFVIDKFPISRPNLTFSTLTVSNMSPEDSSIYLCSVVAGGDYGYTFGSGTRLTVV.

The CDR3 DNA is TGTGCCAGCAGCTTGCAAAACACTGAAGCTTTCTTT. This gives the protein CASSLQNTEAFF. The J gene is TRBJ1-1, the V gene TRBV7-8, with unresolved D. Germline lookup yields CDR1 SGHVS and CDR2 FQNEAQ. The CDR3 has 12 residues. The V and J ends lost 3 bases and 2 bases respectively, with 4 bases between them.

V and J are TRBV6-5 and TRBJ2-2, with TRBD1 as a possible D gene (6 bases). Germline assignment: CDR1 MNHEY and CDR2 SVGAGI. This CDR3 is built from 14 residues. The ends were cut back, 7 bases at V and 4 bases at J, with 13 bases in the middle. The CDR3 sequence: CASKHRAGTGELFF. CDR3 DNA: TGTGCCAGCAAACACAGGGCAGGCACCGGGGAGCTGTTTTTT.

This chain links TRBV4-1 with TRBJ2-5; 7 bases are shared with TRBD1. The CDR3 is 14 residues long. CDR1 and CDR2 (germline): MGHRA, YSYEKL. The J segment lost 3 bases and the V segment lost 4 bases, leaving 5 bases of the junction unmatched. The CDR3 loop is CASSLGQSKETQYF. In DNA, the CDR3 is TGCGCCAGCAGCCTGGGACAGTCAAAAGAGACCCAGTACTTC.

This clone came up a few times. The gene calls are TRBV6-1 and TRBJ1-2; D is ambiguous. Trimming stripped 2 bases from V and 3 bases from J, with 10 bases between. The CDR3 spans 14 residues. Germline CDR1 reads MNHNS; CDR2 reads SASEGT. The CDR3 DNA reads TGTGCCAGCAGTGAATTAACAGCCTACTATGGCTACACCTTC. Encoded protein: CASSELTAYYGYTF.

This chain joins TRBV5-1 and TRBJ1-4; D might be TRBD1 (5 bases). Germline V CDR1 and CDR2: SGHRS, YFSETQ. V lost 5 bases to trimming and J lost 8 bases, with 16 bases between them. The CDR3 contains 14 residues. CDR3 region: CASRPGTTAEKLFF. Here the CDR3 DNA reads TGCGCCAGCAGGCCCGGGACCACGGCGGAAAAACTGTTTTTT. Combining the CDR3 with reference TRBV5-1 and TRBJ1-4 gives the whole variable domain KAGVTQTPRYLIKTRGQQVTLSCSPISGHRSVSWYQQTPGQGLQFLFEYFSETQRNKGNFPGRFSGRQFSNSRSEMNVSTLELGDSALYLCASRPGTTAEKLFFGSGTQLSVL.

J is TRBJ1-1 and V is TRBV19; 7 bases line up with TRBD1. The CDR3 sequence is 12 residues long. The V and J ends lost 7 bases and 8 bases, in that order; junction bases with no gene match: 7. CDR1 and CDR2 from the germline V gene are LNHDA and SQIVND (reference sequence). The CDR3 nucleotides read TGTGCCAGTATCGACAGGGTTAAGGAAGCTTTCTTT. Translating gives CASIDRVKEAFF.

The chain joins TRBV5-6 to TRBJ2-7; maybe TRBD1 (6 bases). This CDR3 is 13 amino acids long. In germline, CDR1 is SGHDT, CDR2 YYEEEE. Trimming left V 4 bases short and J 3 bases short, with 11 bases between. The CDR3 loop reads CASSIGTFYEQYF. CDR3 nucleotide sequence: TGTGCCAGCAGCATAGGGACATTCTACGAGCAGTACTTC.

A remark on this clone: The sample carries other DNA sequences with the same CDR3. V and J are TRBV21-1 and TRBJ2-7; TRBD2, the table's D call, lacks a check against the DNA. TRBV21-1 has pseudogene status. This CDR3 comprises 12 residues. The CDR3 loop is CASSGRDYEQYF. The CDR3 nucleotides read TGTGCCAGCAGCGGCCGGGACTACGAGCAGTACTTC.

Only a few counts were recorded for this clone. This chain links TRBV27 with TRBJ2-6; no reliable D call. CDR1 and CDR2 (germline): MNHEY, SMNVEV (reference sequence). The CDR3 covers 14 residues. V dropped 4 bases and J dropped 3 bases, with 7 bases sitting between them. CDR3 bases: TGTGCCAGCAGTTCGGAGCGTGGGGCCAACGTCCTGACTTTC. It encodes CASSSERGANVLTF.

The chain combines TRBV4-1 with TRBJ2-7; 9 bases are shared with TRBD2. J was trimmed by 6 bases and V by 1 base; bases with no gene match: 7. The CDR3 loop spans 15 amino acids. CDR1 and CDR2 from the germline V gene are MGHRA and YSYEKL. This CDR3 reads CASSQGWREGVEQYF. The CDR3 bases are TGCGCCAGCAGCCAAGGGTGGCGGGAGGGCGTCGAGCAGTACTTC.

The rearrangement joins TRBV14 to TRBJ2-7, with D possibly matching TRBD1 (5 bases). The V end lost 10 bases, the J end lost 5 bases, and 9 bases lay between the germline ends. The CDR3 is 10 residues long. Per the germline V gene, CDR1 is SGHDN and CDR2 is FVKESK. DNA for the CDR3: TGTGCCAAAGGGGCCGACGAGCAGTACTTC. Its protein is CAKGADEQYF.

This clone has only one observation. The chain uses TRBV2 and TRBJ2-1, with D hard to call. The CDR3 loop spans 15 amino acids. Trimming removed 6 bases at V and 1 base at J, with 13 bases between. Per germline, CDR1 SNHLY and CDR2 FYNNEI. The chain's CDR3 is CASSAERVSYNEQFF. Here the CDR3 DNA reads TGTGCCAGCAGCGCTGAAAGGGTATCCTACAATGAGCAGTTCTTC.

The V gene is TRBV10-3, the J gene TRBJ2-5; 9 positions agree with TRBD2. V trimming: 2 bases; J trimming: 7 bases; junction bases outside the gene matches: 11. The CDR3 spans 16 residues. The germline gives CDR1 ENHRY, CDR2 SYGVKD. CDR3 nucleotides: TGTGCCATCAGTGAGCTGTTGACTAGCGGCCCCCTGACCCAGTACTTC. Translation: CAISELLTSGPLTQYF.

CDR3 protein: CASDGTAGRYEQYF. DNA for the CDR3: TGTGCCAGCGATGGGACCGCGGGGCGGTACGAGCAGTACTTC. The J gene is TRBJ2-7, the V gene TRBV2, with D tentatively TRBD2 (6 bases). The V end was cut by 8 bases, the J end by 4 bases, with 18 bases between. Germline values: CDR1 SNHLY, CDR2 FYNNEI. This CDR3 has 14 residues.

The rearrangement uses TRBV7-9 and TRBJ2-3; TRBD2 aligns across 9 bases. Unmatched junction bases numbered 9, after V lost 4 bases and J lost 1 base. In germline, CDR1 is SEHNR, CDR2 FQNEAQ (reference sequence). The CDR3 consists of 17 residues. This CDR3 is CASSSGAGGLRTDTQYF. The DNA for the CDR3 is TGTGCCAGCAGCTCCGGAGCGGGAGGCCTACGCACAGATACGCAGTATTTT. Full variable domain (remainder filled in from reference TRBV7-9 and TRBJ2-3): DTGVSQNPRHKITKRGQNVTFRCDPISEHNRLYWYRQTLGQGPEFLTYFQNEAQLEKSRLLSDRFSAERPKGSFSTLEIQRTEQGDSAMYLCASSSGAGGLRTDTQYFGPGTRLTVL.

The chain is built from TRBV19 and TRBJ2-7, with D tentatively TRBD1 or TRBD2 (5 bases each). Germline lookup yields CDR1 LNHDA and CDR2 SQIVND (reference sequence). CDR3 length: 15 residues. The V end was cut by 5 bases, the J end by 5 bases, with 19 bases between. In DNA form, the CDR3 reads TGTGCCAGTAGTTCGGGACCGGGAAGGGGTCACGAGCAGTACTTC. Translating gives CASSSGPGRGHEQYF.

This sequence joins TRBV6-5 and TRBJ2-7; 9 positions match TRBD1. This CDR3 spans 13 amino acids. Unmatched junction bases numbered 3, after V lost 6 bases and J lost 3 bases. Germline CDR1 reads MNHEY; CDR2 reads SVGAGI. DNA for the CDR3: TGTGCCAGCAGGCCGGGACAGGGCTACGAGCAGTACTTC. The encoded protein is CASRPGQGYEQYF.

The rearrangement joins TRBV6-5 to TRBJ2-5, with 8 nucleotides matching TRBD2. With 6 bases clipped from V and 5 bases from J, the junction kept 11 bases outside the gene matches. This CDR3 spans 15 amino acids. CDR1 is MNHEY, CDR2 SVGAGI, per germline. CDR3 nucleotide sequence: TGTGCCAGCAGGTCCGGGGCGGGAGGCAGGGAGACCCAGTACTTC. It translates to CASRSGAGGRETQYF.

The rearrangement links TRBV5-1 to TRBJ1-2; D gene uncertain. The germline V and J ends were trimmed by 1 base and 1 base, with 11 bases remaining between them. CDR1 and CDR2 from the germline V gene are SGHRS and YFSETQ. This CDR3 is 15 amino acids long. CDR3 in amino acids: CASSLSGHYNYGYTF. The CDR3 bases are TGCGCCAGCAGCTTGTCCGGCCACTATAACTATGGCTACACCTTC.

This chain connects TRBV10-1 to TRBJ1-3; D gene unclear. Germline assignment: CDR1 WNHNN and CDR2 SYGVQD (reference sequence). The CDR3 totals 12 residues. The CDR3 DNA reads TGCGTTCTGGGCGGGGTTGGAAACACCATATATTTT. This encodes CVLGGVGNTIYF.

The gene calls are TRBV5-4 and TRBJ2-1, with 12 nucleotides matching TRBD2. Germline CDR1 and CDR2: SGHNT and YYREEE (reference sequence). This CDR3 contains 17 residues. V was clipped by 0 bases and J by 3 bases; unmatched bases: 4. CDR3 bases: TGTGCCAGCAGCTTGGTCGGACTAGCGGGGATCTACAATGAGCAGTTCTTC. This codes for CASSLVGLAGIYNEQFF.

The J gene is TRBJ2-3, the V gene TRBV9; TRBD2 aligns across 9 bases. CDR1 is SGDLS, CDR2 YYNGEE, per germline. The junction had 4 bases not matched to a gene; V was cut back by 2 bases and J by 3 bases. This CDR3 has 15 residues. The chain's CDR3 is CASSVSSGNTDTQYF. The CDR3 DNA sequence: TGTGCCAGCAGCGTCTCTAGCGGGAATACAGATACGCAGTATTTT.

To note about this clone: A much larger clone lies a single base off, so this may be a read error. The chain employs TRBV2 and TRBJ1-1, with TRBD1 matching over 7 bases. The CDR3 totals 13 residues. V trimming: 4 bases; J trimming: 1 base; junction bases outside the gene matches: 0. The germline CDR1 and CDR2 sequences are SNHLY and FYNNEI. CDR3: CASSGQGNTEAFF. The CDR3 DNA reads as TGTGCCAGCAGTGGACAGGGGAACACTGAAGCTTTCTTT.

This rearrangement joins TRBV5-1 to TRBJ2-5; 7 bases match TRBD1. There are 14 residues in the CDR3. The V gene's germline CDR1 is SGHRS and CDR2 YFSETQ. With 0 bases clipped from V and 5 bases from J, the junction kept 4 bases outside the gene matches. The CDR3 spells CASSLGQGWETQYF. CDR3 bases: TGCGCCAGCAGCTTGGGACAGGGTTGGGAGACCCAGTACTTC.

The J gene is TRBJ2-1, the V gene TRBV7-8, with a possible D match to TRBD2 (5 bases). CDR1 is SGHVS and CDR2 is FQNEAQ in the germline V gene. Trimming stripped 7 bases from V and 7 bases from J, with 17 bases between. There are 14 residues in the CDR3. Here the CDR3 DNA reads TGTGCCAGCACCCCACTCCGGTCGGGGAATGAGCAGTTCTTC. Translation: CASTPLRSGNEQFF.

The CDR3 loop reads CSVDIRVGRDTQYF. The CDR3 DNA reads as TGCAGCGTTGATATAAGGGTTGGGAGGGATACGCAGTATTTT. The J gene is TRBJ2-3, the V gene TRBV29-1; the D gene is possibly TRBD2 (6 bases). Per the germline V gene, CDR1 is SQVTM and CDR2 is ANQGSEA. Trimming cost V 3 bases and J 6 bases, with 16 bases left between them. The CDR3 is 14 residues long.